This T cell receptor (beta chain) came from a study of OX40 agonist ivuxolimab in advanced cancers. Whole-study findings and limits: With doses of 0.1 to 3.0 mg/kg, CD4+ and CD8+ blood T cells had undergone clonal expansion by week 6.

About this clone: The antigen remains undetermined.

V shed 3 bases, J shed 8 bases, and the junction held 9 bases outside the gene matches. Germline V gives CDR1 WSHSY, CDR2 SAAADI. The CDR3 covers 15 residues. Clones were sequenced by immunoSEQ multiplex PCR, and TCRdb holds only the in-frame ones, with some missing. Of roughly 65,000 clones detected, approximately 90% appear once; the ten largest clones hold about 0.29%. Here the sequenced sample was CD4+ or CD8+ T cells sorted from blood, taken in a trial of the OX40 agonist ivuxolimab. The chain employs TRBV10-2 and TRBJ1-4; 7 positions match TRBD1. This sequence was found in an adult with an advanced solid tumor such as melanoma, head and neck, liver or kidney cancer. The DNA for the CDR3 is TGCGCCAGCAGTGATGGGACAGAAGGTTACGAAAAACTGTTTTTT. The encoded protein is CASSDGTEGYEKLFF.